This TCR beta chain was found in a study of blood T cell repertoires in COVID-19. Study-level information: PBMCs, B-cell-depleted T cells, or T cells provided the cDNA or gDNA that made up the material.

V was cut by 6 bases and J by 2 bases, with 10 bases left in between. CDR1 and CDR2 (germline): SQVTM, ANQGSEA. The length of the CDR3 is 13 residues. The assay was immunoSEQ multiplex PCR, and TCRdb's table has in-frame clones only and misses some. Among 350,000 to 450,000 clones listed, roughly 90% were seen once. This clone was seen more than once but under ten times. The clonotype was recovered from a woman aged 35 to 49 who had been exposed to COVID-19. The sample consisted of PBMCs or T cells enriched from blood (not recorded which). The V call is TRBV29-1, the J call TRBJ1-4, with D unclear. The CDR3 sequence is CSVQRMTNEKLFF. The CDR3 coding sequence is TGCAGCGTCCAGCGGATGACTAATGAAAAACTGTTTTTT.